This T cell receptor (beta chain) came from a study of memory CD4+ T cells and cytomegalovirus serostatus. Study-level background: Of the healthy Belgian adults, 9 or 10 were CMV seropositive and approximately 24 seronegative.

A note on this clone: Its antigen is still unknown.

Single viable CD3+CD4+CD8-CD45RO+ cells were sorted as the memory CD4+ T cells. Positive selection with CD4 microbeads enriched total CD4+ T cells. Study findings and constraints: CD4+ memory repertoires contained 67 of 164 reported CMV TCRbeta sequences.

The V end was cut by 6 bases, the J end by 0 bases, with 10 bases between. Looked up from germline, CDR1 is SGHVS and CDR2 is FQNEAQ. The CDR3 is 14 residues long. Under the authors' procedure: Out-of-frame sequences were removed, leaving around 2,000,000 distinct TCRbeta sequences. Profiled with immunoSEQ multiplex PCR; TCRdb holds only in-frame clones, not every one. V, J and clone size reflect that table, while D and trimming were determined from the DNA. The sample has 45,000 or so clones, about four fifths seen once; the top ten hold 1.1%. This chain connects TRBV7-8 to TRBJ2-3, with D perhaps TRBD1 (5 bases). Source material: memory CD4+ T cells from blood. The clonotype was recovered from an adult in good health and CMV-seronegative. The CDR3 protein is CASRLDISTDTQYF. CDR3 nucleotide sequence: TGTGCCAGCAGATTGGACATCAGCACAGATACGCAGTATTTT.